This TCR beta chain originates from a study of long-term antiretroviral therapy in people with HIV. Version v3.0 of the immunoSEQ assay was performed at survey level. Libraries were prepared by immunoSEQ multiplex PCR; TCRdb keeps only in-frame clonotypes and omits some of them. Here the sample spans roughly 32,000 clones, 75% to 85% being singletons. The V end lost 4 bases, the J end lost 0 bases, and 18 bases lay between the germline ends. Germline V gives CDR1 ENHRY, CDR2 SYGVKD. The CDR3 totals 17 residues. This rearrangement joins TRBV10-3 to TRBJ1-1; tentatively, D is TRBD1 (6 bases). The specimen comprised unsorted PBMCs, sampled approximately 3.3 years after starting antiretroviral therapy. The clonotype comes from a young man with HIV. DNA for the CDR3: TGTGCCATCAGTGCCCGAATATGGACAGACCTGAACACTGAAGCTTTCTTT. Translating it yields CAISARIWTDLNTEAFF.